This TCR beta chain was recovered during a study of CD4 T cells in relation to SARS-CoV-2 and coronaviruses. TCRdb keeps only in-frame clones here, not all; method: immunoSEQ multiplex PCR. The sample lists some 40,000 clones, around four fifths occurring once. Germline CDR1 and CDR2: LNHNV and YYDKDF (reference sequence). CDR3 size: 14 residues. J was trimmed by 4 bases and V by 5 bases; bases with no gene match: 4. Details on this clone: Its specificity is unknown.

This chain uses TRBV15 with TRBJ2-1; 8 bases align to TRBD2. This clonotype was sampled from an adult with COVID-19. The specimen sequenced was memory CD4+ T cells from PBMCs, cultured in vitro. Here the CDR3 DNA reads TGTGCCACCAGCCCCCAGCGGGAGTACAATGAGCAGTTCTTC. Its protein product is CATSPQREYNEQFF.